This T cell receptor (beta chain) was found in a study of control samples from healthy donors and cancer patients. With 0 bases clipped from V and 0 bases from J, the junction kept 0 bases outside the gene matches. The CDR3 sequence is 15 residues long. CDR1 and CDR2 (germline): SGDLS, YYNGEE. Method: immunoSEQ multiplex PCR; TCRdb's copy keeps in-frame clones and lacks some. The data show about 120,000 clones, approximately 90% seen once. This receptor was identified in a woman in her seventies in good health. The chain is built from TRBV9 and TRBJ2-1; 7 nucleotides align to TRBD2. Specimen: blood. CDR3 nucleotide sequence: TGTGCCAGCAGCGTAGCGGGGGGCTCCTACAATGAGCAGTTCTTC. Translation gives CASSVAGGSYNEQFF.